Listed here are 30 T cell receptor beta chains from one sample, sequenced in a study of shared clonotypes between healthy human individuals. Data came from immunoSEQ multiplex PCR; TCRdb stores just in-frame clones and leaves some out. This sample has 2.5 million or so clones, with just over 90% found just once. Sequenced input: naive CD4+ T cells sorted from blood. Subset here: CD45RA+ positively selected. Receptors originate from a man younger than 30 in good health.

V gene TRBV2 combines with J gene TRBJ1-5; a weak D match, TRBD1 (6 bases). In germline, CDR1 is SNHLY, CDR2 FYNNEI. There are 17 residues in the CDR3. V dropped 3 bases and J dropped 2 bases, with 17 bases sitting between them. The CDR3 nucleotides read TGTGCCAGCAGTGAGGGCCAGGGGATTAGGGGCAATCAGCCCCAGCATTTT. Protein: CASSEGQGIRGNQPQHF.

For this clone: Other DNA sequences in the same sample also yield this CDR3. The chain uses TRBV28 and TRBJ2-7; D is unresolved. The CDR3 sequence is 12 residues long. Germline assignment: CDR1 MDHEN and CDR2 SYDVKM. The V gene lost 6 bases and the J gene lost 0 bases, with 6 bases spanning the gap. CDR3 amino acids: CASSSSSYEQYF. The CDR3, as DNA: TGTGCCAGCAGCTCCAGCTCCTACGAGCAGTACTTC.

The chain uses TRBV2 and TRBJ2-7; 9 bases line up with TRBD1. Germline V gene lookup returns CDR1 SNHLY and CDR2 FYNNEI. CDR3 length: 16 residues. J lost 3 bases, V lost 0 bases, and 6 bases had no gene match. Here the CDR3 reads CASSEALGTGIYEQYF. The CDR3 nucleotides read TGTGCCAGCAGTGAAGCGCTTGGGACAGGGATCTACGAGCAGTACTTC.

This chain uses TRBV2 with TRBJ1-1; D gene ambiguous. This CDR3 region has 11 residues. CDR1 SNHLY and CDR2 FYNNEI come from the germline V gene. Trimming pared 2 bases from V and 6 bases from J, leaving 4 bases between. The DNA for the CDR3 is TGTGCCAGCAGTGAACCCCCTGAAGCTTTCTTT. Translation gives CASSEPPEAFF.

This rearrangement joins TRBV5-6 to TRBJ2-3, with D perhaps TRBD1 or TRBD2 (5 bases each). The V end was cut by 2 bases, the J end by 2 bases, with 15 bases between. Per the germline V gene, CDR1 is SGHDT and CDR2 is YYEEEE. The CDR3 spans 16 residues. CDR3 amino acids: CASSFTGTHYTDTQYF. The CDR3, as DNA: TGTGCCAGCAGCTTCACCGGGACCCACTACACAGATACGCAGTATTTT.

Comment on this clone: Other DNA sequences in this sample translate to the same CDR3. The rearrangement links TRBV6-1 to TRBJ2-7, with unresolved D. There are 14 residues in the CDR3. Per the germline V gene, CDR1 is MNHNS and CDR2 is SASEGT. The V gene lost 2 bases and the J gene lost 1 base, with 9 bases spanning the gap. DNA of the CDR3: TGTGCCAGCAGTGAAAGAGGCAGGTCCTACGAGCAGTACTTC. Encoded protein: CASSERGRSYEQYF.

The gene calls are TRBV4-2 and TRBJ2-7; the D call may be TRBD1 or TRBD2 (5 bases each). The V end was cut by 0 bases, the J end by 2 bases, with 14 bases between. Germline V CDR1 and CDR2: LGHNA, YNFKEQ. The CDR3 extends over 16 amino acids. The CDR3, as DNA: TGTGCCAGCAGCCAAGATTATTCTGGGGACGCCTACGAGCAGTACTTC. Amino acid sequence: CASSQDYSGDAYEQYF.

The CDR3 coding sequence is TGCGCCAGCAGCCTGCTGCCTAGCGGGGGGGCCAACAGCCGGCCCGAGCAGTACTTC. Translated, it gives CASSLLPSGGANSRPEQYF. The rearrangement uses TRBV5-1 and TRBJ2-7; TRBD2 matches at 12 bases. Trimming removed 4 bases from V and 6 bases from J; junction bases left unmatched: 20. Germline V gene data show CDR1 as SGHRS and CDR2 as YFSETQ. This CDR3 has 19 residues.

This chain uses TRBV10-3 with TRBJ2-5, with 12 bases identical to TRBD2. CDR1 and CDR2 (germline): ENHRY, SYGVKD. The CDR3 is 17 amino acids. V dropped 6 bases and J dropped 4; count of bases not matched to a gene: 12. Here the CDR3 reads CAISPSGLAGRRETQYF. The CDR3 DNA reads TGTGCCATCAGCCCCTCCGGACTAGCGGGAAGAAGAGAGACCCAGTACTTC.

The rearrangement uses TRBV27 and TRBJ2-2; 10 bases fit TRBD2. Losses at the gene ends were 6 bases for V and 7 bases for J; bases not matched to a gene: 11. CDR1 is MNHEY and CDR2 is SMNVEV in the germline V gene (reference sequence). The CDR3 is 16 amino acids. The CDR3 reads CASRTLAGGKIGELFF. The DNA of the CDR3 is TGTGCCAGCAGGACGTTAGCGGGAGGTAAAATCGGGGAGCTGTTTTTT.

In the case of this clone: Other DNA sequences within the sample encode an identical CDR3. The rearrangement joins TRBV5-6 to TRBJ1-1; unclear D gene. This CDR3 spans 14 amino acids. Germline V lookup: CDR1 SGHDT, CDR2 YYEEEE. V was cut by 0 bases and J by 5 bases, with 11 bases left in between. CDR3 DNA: TGTGCCAGCAGCTTGGGGCGGGGAAGAACTGAAGCTTTCTTT. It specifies CASSLGRGRTEAFF. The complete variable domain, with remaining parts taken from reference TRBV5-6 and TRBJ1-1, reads DAGVTQSPTHLIKTRGQQVTLRCSPKSGHDTVSWYQQALGQGPQFIFQYYEEEERQRGNFPDRFSGHQFPNYSSELNVNALLLGDSALYLCASSLGRGRTEAFFGQGTRLTVV.

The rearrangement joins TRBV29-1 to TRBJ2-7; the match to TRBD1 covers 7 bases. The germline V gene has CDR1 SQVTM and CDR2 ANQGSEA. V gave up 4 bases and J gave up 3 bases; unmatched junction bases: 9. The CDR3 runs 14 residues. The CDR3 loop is CSVVSPGQSYEQYF. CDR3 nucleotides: TGCAGCGTTGTGAGTCCGGGACAGAGCTACGAGCAGTACTTC.

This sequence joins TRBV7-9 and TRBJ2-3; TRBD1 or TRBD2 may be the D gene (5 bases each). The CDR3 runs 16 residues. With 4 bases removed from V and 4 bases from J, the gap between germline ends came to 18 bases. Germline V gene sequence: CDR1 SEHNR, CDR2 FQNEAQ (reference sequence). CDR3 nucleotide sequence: TGTGCCAGCAGCTCATCCGGGACCCCGGAACCAGATACGCAGTATTTT. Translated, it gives CASSSSGTPEPDTQYF.

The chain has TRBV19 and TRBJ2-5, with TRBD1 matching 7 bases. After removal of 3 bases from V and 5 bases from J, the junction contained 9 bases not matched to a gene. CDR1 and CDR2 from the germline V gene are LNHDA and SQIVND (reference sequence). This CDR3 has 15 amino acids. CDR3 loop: CASSIPGQLWETQYF. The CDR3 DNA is TGTGCCAGTAGTATTCCGGGACAGCTGTGGGAGACCCAGTACTTC.

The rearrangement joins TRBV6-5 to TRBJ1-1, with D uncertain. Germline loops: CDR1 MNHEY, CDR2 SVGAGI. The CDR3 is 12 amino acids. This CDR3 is CAAGIMNTEAFF. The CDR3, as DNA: TGTGCAGCCGGGATTATGAACACTGAAGCTTTCTTT.

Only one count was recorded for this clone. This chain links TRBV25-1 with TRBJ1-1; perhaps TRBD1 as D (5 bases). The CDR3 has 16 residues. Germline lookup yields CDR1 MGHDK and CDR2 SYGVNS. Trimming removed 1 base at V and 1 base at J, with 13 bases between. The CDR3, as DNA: TGTGCCAGCAGTGAATTGGGACTTACAGGGAACACTGAAGCTTTCTTT. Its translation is CASSELGLTGNTEAFF.

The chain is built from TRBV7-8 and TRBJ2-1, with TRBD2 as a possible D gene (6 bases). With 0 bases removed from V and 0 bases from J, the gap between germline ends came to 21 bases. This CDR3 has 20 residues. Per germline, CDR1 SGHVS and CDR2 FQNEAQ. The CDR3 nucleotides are TGTGCCAGCAGCTTAGCGCTTTCTTGGGCTAGCGAAAGCTCCTACAATGAGCAGTTCTTC. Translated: CASSLALSWASESSYNEQFF.

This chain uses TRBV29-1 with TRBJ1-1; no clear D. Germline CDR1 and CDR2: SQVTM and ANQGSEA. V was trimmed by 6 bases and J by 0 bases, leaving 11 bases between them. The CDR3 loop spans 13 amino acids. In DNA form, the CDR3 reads TGCAGCGTAATTAGACGGTTGAACACTGAAGCTTTCTTT. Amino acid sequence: CSVIRRLNTEAFF.

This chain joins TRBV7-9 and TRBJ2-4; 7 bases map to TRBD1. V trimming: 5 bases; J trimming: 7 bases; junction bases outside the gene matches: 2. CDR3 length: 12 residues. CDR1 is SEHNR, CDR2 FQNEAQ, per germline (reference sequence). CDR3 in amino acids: CASSMDRNIQYF. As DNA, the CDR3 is TGTGCCAGCAGCATGGACAGGAACATTCAGTACTTC.

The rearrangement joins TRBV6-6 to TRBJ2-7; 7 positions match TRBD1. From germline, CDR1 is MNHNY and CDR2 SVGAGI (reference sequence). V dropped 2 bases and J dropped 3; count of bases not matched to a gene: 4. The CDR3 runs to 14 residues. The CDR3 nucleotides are TGTGCCAGCAGTTACCGGACAGGTTTCTACGAGCAGTACTTC. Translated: CASSYRTGFYEQYF.

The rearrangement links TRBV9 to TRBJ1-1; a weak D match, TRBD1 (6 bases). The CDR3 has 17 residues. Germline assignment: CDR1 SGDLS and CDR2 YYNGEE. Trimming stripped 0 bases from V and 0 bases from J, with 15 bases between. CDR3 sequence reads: CASSVAGGQGMNTEAFF. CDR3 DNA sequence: TGTGCCAGCAGCGTAGCTGGGGGGCAGGGGATGAACACTGAAGCTTTCTTT. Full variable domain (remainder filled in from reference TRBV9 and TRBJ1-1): DSGVTQTPKHLITATGQRVTLRCSPRSGDLSVYWYQQSLDQGLQFLIQYYNGEERAKGNILERFSAQQFPDLHSELNLSSLELGDSALYFCASSVAGGQGMNTEAFFGQGTRLTVV.

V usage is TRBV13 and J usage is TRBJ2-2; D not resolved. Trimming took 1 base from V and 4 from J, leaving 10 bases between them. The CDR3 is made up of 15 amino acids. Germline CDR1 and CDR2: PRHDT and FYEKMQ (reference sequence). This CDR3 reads CASSLAPRATGELFF. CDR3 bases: TGTGCCAGCAGCTTAGCCCCCCGGGCCACCGGGGAGCTGTTTTTT.

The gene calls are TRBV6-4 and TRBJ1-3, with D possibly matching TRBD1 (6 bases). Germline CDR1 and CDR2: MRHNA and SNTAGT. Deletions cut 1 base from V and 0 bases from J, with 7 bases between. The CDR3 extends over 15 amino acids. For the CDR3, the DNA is TGTGCCAGCAGTGACTTGGACAGCTCTGGAAACACCATATATTTT. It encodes CASSDLDSSGNTIYF.

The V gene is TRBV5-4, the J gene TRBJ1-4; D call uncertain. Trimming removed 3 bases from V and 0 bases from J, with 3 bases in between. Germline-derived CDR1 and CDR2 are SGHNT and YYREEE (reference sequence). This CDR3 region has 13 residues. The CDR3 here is CASSSATNEKLFF. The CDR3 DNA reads TGTGCCAGCAGCTCTGCAACTAATGAAAAACTGTTTTTT. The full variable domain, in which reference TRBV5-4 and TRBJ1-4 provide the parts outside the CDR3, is ETGVTQSPTHLIKTRGQQVTLRCSSQSGHNTVSWYQQALGQGPQFIFQYYREEENGRGNFPPRFSGLQFPNYSSELNVNALELDDSALYLCASSSATNEKLFFGSGTQLSVL.

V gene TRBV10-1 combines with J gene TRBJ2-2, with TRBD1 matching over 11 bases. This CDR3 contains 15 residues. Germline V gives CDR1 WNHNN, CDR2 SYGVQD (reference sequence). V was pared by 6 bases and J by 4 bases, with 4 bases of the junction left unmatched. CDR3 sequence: CASREDRGLTGELFF. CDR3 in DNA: TGCGCCAGCAGGGAGGACAGGGGGCTCACCGGGGAGCTGTTTTTT.

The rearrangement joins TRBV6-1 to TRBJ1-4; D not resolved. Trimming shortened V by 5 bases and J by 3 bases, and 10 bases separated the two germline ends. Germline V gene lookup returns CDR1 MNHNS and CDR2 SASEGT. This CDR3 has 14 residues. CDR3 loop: CASSRQVSNEKLFF. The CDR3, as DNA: TGTGCCAGCAGTCGGCAGGTCTCTAATGAAAAACTGTTTTTT.

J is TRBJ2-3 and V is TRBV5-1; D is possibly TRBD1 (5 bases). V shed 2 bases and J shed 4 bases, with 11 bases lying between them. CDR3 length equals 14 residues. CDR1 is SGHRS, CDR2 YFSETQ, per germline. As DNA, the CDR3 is TGCGCCAGCAGCTTAGGCAGGGCATCAGATACGCAGTATTTT. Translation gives CASSLGRASDTQYF.

Here the CDR3 DNA reads TGCAGCGTTGAAGACATGGCCGTTGAAGCTTTCTTT. As protein: CSVEDMAVEAFF. The chain joins TRBV29-1 to TRBJ1-1; D is undetermined. CDR1 SQVTM and CDR2 ANQGSEA come from the germline V gene. This CDR3 region has 12 residues. Trimming left V 0 bases short and J 7 bases short, with 9 bases between.

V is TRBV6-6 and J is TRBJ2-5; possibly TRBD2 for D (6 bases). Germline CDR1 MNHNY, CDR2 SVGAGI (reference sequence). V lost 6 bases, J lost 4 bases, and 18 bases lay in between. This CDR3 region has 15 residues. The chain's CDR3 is CASRTGGAFSETQYF. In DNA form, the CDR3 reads TGTGCCAGCAGAACCGGGGGAGCATTCTCAGAGACCCAGTACTTC.

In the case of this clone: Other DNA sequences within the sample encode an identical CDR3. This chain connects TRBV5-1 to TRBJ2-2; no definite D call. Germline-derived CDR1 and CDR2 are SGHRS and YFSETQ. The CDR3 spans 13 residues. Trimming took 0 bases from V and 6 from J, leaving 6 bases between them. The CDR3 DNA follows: TGCGCCAGCAGCTTGGAAGGGTCCGGGGAGCTGTTTTTT. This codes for CASSLEGSGELFF.